A selection of T cell receptor beta chains follows, all from one sample in a study of CD8+ T cells in alopecia areata. The data were produced by immunoSEQ multiplex PCR, yet TCRdb's version contains in-frame clones alone and is incomplete. The sample consists of 120,000 or so clones, roughly 50% of them appearing once. Source material: NKG2D-low CD8+ T cells sorted from blood. All receptors derive from a human donor with alopecia areata. CDR3s include the opening cysteine and the closing phenylalanine or tryptophan. Each record gives: CDR3 DNA, CDR3 protein, D gene, J gene, clone size, V gene. D genes are given only for firm matches. The listing skips clone size in some rows; elsewhere it reads once, few, many or a size class.

TGTGCCAGCAGTTTACACCTGGAAGCAGATACGCAGTATTTT,CASSLHLEADTQYF,NA,TRBJ2-3,NA,TRBV2
TGTGCCAGCAGTGACTCGGTGGCAGGGACAGATACGCAGTATTTT,CASSDSVAGTDTQYF,NA,TRBJ2-3,NA,TRBV6-4
TGTGCCAGCAGTTTATATCAGCACTATGGCTACACCTTC,CASSLYQHYGYTF,NA,TRBJ1-2,few,TRBV27
TGCAGCGCGACAGGGGACCACGAGCAGTACTTC,CSATGDHEQYF,TRBD1,TRBJ2-7,few,TRBV29-1
TGCGCCAGCAGCCCCCGGGACAGGGGTGTGGCTGGCTACACCTTC,CASSPRDRGVAGYTF,TRBD1,TRBJ1-2,few,TRBV4-1
TGTGCCAGCAGTGCCCCGGGACAGGGGGCGAGAGGGGAGCTGTTTTTT,CASSAPGQGARGELFF,TRBD1,TRBJ2-2,NA,TRBV2
TGCGCCAGCAGCCAAGAAGGCGACGGCTCCTACGAGCAGTACTTC,CASSQEGDGSYEQYF,NA,TRBJ2-7,NA,TRBV4-1
TGCAGCCCCCTAAATGGTCTCCAAGAGACCCAGTACTTC,CSPLNGLQETQYF,NA,TRBJ2-5,NA,TRBV29-1
TGTGCCAGCAAATTAGCGGGTAGCACAGATACGCAGTATTTT,CASKLAGSTDTQYF,TRBD2,TRBJ2-3,few,TRBV25-1
TGTGCCTGGAGTGGAGGGGTGCCCGAGCAGTACTTC,CAWSGGVPEQYF,NA,TRBJ2-7,NA,TRBV30
TGCAGCGTGACGTTTCAAATGGAGTTTGGTTCACCCCTCCACTTT,CSVTFQMEFGSPLHF,NA,TRBJ1-6,NA,TRBV29-1
TGCAGCGTTGCGGGTGGGTTGAATCAGCCCCAGCATTTT,CSVAGGLNQPQHF,NA,TRBJ1-5,NA,TRBV29-1
TGTGCCAGCAGCGTAGCAACTAGCGGGGGAGACGAGCAGTACTTC,CASSVATSGGDEQYF,TRBD2,TRBJ2-7,once,TRBV9
TGCAGCGCCTGGGCCGGGGGAGATACGCAGTATTTT,CSAWAGGDTQYF,NA,TRBJ2-3,few,TRBV29-1
TGCAGCGTTGTCCGTGACTACGAGCAGTTCTTC,CSVVRDYEQFF,NA,TRBJ2-1,NA,TRBV29-1
TGTGCCTGCCCACAGGGTGGGGACTACAATGAGCAGTTCTTC,CACPQGGDYNEQFF,NA,TRBJ2-1,few,TRBV30
TGTGCCAGCAGCTTATGGTCAGGAGCCCCCTACGAGCAGTACTTC,CASSLWSGAPYEQYF,NA,TRBJ2-7,NA,TRBV11-2
TGCGCCAGCAGCCCCACCGGGGGCCGATACAATGAGCAGTTCTTC,CASSPTGGRYNEQFF,NA,TRBJ2-1,few,TRBV5-1
TGCAGCGTTGCCCGGAACACTGAAGCTTTCTTT,CSVARNTEAFF,NA,TRBJ1-1,NA,TRBV29-1
TGTGCCACCAGCAGAGTTGAGGGGGCCCAAGAGACCCAGTACTTC,CATSRVEGAQETQYF,TRBD1,TRBJ2-5,NA,TRBV15
TGTGCCAGCAGTGAAGTGGGAACTAGTAAGAATGAGCAGTTCTTC,CASSEVGTSKNEQFF,NA,TRBJ2-1,NA,TRBV2
TGCAGCGTTGATGGGTCGGCTTTCTTT,CSVDGSAFF,NA,TRBJ1-1,NA,TRBV29-1
TGTGCCAGCAGTGGGGTTGCGGGCCAAGAGACCCAGTACTTC,CASSGVAGQETQYF,NA,TRBJ2-5,NA,TRBV27
TGCAGCGGATGGACAGACTACGAGCAGTACTTC,CSGWTDYEQYF,NA,TRBJ2-7,NA,TRBV29-1
TGTGCCTGGGGGTCGGGGAACACTGAAGCTTTCTTT,CAWGSGNTEAFF,NA,TRBJ1-1,NA,TRBV30
TGTGCCAGCAGCTTACGACAGACGAACACTGAAGCTTTCTTT,CASSLRQTNTEAFF,NA,TRBJ1-1,NA,TRBV14
TGTGCCAGCAGTTCCACCCGACAGGGTTCCTACGAGCAGTACTTC,CASSSTRQGSYEQYF,TRBD1,TRBJ2-7,NA,TRBV28
TGTGCCTGGAGCTGGGACCCCGGCTACACCTTC,CAWSWDPGYTF,NA,TRBJ1-2,NA,TRBV30
TGTGCCAGCAGCGTCCGAGACAGGCTCTACGAGCAGTACTTC,CASSVRDRLYEQYF,NA,TRBJ2-7,NA,TRBV7-9
TGTGCCAGCAACCAACTAGTCCTCGATGAGCAGTTCTTC,CASNQLVLDEQFF,NA,TRBJ2-1,few,TRBV14
TGCGCCAGCAGCACAGGGAGCTACGAGCAGTACTTC,CASSTGSYEQYF,NA,TRBJ2-7,NA,TRBV4-1
TGTGCCAGCAGTGGCGGGGCAGGGTATGAGACCCAGTACTTC,CASSGGAGYETQYF,NA,TRBJ2-5,few,TRBV6-1